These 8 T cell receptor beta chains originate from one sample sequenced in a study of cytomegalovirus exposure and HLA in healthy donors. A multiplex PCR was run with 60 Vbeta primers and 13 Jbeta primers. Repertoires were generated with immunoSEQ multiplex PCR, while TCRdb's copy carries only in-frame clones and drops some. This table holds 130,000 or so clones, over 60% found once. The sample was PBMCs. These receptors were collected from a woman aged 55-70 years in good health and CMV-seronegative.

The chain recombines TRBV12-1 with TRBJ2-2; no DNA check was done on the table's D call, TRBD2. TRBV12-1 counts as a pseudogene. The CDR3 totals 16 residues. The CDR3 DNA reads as TGTGCCAGCAGCTTAGCCCGACTAGGTAACACCGGGGAGCTGTTTTTT. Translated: CASSLARLGNTGELFF.

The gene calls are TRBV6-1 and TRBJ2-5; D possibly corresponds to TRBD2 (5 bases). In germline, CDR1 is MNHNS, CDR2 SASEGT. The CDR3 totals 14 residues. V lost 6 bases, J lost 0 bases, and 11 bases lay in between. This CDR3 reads CASSGPGYQETQYF. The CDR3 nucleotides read TGTGCCAGCAGCGGCCCGGGGTACCAAGAGACCCAGTACTTC.

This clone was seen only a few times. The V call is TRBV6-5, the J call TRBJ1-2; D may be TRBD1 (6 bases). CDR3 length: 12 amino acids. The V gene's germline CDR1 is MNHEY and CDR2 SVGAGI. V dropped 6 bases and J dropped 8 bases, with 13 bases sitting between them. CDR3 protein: CASRRQASGYTF. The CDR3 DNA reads TGTGCCAGCAGGAGACAGGCTTCAGGCTACACCTTC.

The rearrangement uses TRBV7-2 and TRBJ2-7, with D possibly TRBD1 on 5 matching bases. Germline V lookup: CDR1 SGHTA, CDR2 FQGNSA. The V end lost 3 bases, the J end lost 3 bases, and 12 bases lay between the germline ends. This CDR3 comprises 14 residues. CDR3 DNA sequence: TGTGCCAGCAGCTTGAGACAGCTGTTCTACGAGCAGTACTTC. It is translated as CASSLRQLFYEQYF.

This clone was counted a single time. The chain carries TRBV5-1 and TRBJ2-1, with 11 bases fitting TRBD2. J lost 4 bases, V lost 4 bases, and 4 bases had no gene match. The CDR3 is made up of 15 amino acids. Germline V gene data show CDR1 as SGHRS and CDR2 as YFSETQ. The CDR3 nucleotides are TGCGCCAGCAGCGCGGGACTAGCGGTATACAATGAGCAGTTCTTC. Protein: CASSAGLAVYNEQFF.

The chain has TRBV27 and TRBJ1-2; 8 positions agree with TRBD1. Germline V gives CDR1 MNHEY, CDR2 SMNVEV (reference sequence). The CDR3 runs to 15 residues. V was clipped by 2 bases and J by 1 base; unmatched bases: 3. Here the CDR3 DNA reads TGTGCCAGCAGTTTAACGGGACAGGATAACTATGGCTACACCTTC. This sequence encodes CASSLTGQDNYGYTF.

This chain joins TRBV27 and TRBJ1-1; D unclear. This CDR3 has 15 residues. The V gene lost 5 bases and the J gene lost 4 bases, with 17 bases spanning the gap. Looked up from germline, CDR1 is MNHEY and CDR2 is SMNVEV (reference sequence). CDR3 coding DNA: TGTGCCAGCAGTCCGGACTCAATCCCGGGCACTGAAGCTTTCTTT. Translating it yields CASSPDSIPGTEAFF.

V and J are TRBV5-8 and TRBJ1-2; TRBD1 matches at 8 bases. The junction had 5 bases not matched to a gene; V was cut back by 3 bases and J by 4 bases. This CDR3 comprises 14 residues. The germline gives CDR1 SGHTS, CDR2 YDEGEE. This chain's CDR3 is CASSSGTGPYGYTF. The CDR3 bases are TGTGCCAGCAGCTCCGGGACAGGACCCTATGGCTACACCTTC.